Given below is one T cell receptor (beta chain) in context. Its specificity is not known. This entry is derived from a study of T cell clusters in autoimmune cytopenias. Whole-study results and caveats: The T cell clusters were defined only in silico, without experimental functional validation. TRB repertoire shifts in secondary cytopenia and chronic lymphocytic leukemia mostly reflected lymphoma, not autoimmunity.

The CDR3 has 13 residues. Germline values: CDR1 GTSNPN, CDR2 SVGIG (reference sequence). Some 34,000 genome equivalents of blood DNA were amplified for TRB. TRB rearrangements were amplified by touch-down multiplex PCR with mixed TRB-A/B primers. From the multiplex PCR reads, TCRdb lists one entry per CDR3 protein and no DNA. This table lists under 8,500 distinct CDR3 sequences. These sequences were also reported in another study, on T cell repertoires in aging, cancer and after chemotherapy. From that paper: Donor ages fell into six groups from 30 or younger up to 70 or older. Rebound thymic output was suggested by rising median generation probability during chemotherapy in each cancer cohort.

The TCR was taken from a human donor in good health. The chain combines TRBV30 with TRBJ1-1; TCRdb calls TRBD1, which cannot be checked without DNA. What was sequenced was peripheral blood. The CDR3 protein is CAWTKGSNTEAFF.